The rows below give T cell receptor beta chains drawn from one sample of a study of T cells in Graves' hyperthyroidism and ophthalmopathy. Each CDR3 protein gets one entry after TCRdb re-called the multiplex PCR reads with MiXCR. The data contain roughly 570,000 distinct CDR3 sequences, roughly 14% of them singletons. The sequenced material came from blood. These receptor sequences come from a woman younger than 45 with Graves' hyperthyroidism. The CDR3 runs from the conserved cysteine through the conserved F or W. Each record gives: clone size, V gene, CDR3 protein. Clone size is not always given. Where it is, it says once, few, many or a class for expanded clones.

many	TRBV7-9	CASSWGGNTYEQYF
many	TRBV20-1	CSARDRMGVNTEAFF
few	TRBV6-1	CAVQFRGGDYGYTF
NA	TRBV6-2/TRBV6-3	CASGPIWEDQPQHF
few	TRBV20-1	CSARVSSGSYNEQFF
NA	TRBV2	CASRVAPKNTGELFF
many	TRBV6-1	CASTSTSGVYEQYF
few	TRBV6-9	CASSYRTGGKDEQFF
NA	TRBV19	CASSMRAGNTEAFF
few	TRBV15	CATSSHLSNQPQHF
NA	TRBV5-1	CASSGGTDYNEQFF
few	TRBV4-2	CASSQTGGAAFF
many	TRBV7-2	CASSSSSFPSGRVGRYNEQFF
many	TRBV10-3	CAISDGPSYNEQFF
NA	TRBV10-3	CAISASGISYNEQFF
many	TRBV12-3/TRBV12-4	CASSYDWYNEQYF
NA	TRBV27	CASSLSPGQGVLSGANVLTF
many	TRBV20-1	CSARDSGGSTDTQYF
few	TRBV10-3	CAISQGQETQYF
NA	TRBV19	CASSSRLKGPQHF
few	TRBV4-2	CASSPLAENTGELFF
few	TRBV6-1	CASSPRAGAGNTIYF
few	TRBV27	CASNGQGSYNEQFF
many	TRBV7-2	CASSLERYEQYF
many	TRBV27	CASSKLAGVFYEQYF
NA	TRBV5-5	CASSLDTSGTYEQYF
many	TRBV5-1	CASTKGQNTGELFF
many	TRBV30	CAWSSIGTASYGYTF
few	TRBV10-3	CATAAGLQETQYF
many	TRBV6-5	CASSYSGGTYNEQFF
NA	TRBV27	CASSPIWGLAGARRRYEQYF
NA	TRBV6-2/TRBV6-3	CASTGSPYNEQFF
many	TRBV3-1	CASSRLAGVAYNEQFF
few	TRBV12-5	CASGLVSGLAPDTQYF
few	TRBV19	CASSYILRATEAFF
NA	TRBV9	CASSVGGTSGGNNEQFF
NA	TRBV24-1	CATSSGTSSYNEQFF
few	TRBV6-1	CASSASGQVTEAFF
NA	TRBV29-1	CSVELRRTGELFF
many	TRBV11-2	CASRLTFDRGLTEAFF
many	TRBV20-1	CSAPNAGGYNEQFF
many	TRBV5-1	CASSSDRQGIGGYTF
few	TRBV12-5	CASGFMNTEAFF
many	TRBV12-3/TRBV12-4	CASSLGQSGYGYTF
NA	TRBV7-2	CASSRNRGNYGYTF
NA	TRBV3-1	CASSRDSGFKDTQYF
NA	TRBV4-2	CASSQEAPLPGYNEQFF
NA	TRBV4-2	CASSTSGRSPSYEQYF
many	TRBV7-9	CASSRTGGTYEQYF
NA	TRBV9	CASSVDGGDTDTQYF
many	TRBV2	CASSDGQTGELFF
many	TRBV14	CASSQTGPTDTQYF
many	TRBV5-1	CASSLVAGEDEQFF
many	TRBV20-1	CSVRLRDRGYVGTYEQYF
NA	TRBV5-1	CASSSGGAGNYEQYF
many	TRBV18	CASSPGLGETQYF
many	TRBV20-1	CSARDITYEQYF
many	TRBV28	CASSTQGAGDEKLFF